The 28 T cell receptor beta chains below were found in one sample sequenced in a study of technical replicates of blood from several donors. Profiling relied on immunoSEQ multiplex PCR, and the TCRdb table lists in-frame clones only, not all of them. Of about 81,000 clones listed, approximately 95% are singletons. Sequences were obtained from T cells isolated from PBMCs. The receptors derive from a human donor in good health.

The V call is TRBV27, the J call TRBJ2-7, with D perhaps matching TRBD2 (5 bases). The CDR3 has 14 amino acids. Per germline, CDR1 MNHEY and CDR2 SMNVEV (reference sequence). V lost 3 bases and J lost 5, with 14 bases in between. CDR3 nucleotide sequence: TGTGCCAGCAGTTTGGCACTAGACTTGAACGAGCAGTACTTC. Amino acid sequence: CASSLALDLNEQYF.

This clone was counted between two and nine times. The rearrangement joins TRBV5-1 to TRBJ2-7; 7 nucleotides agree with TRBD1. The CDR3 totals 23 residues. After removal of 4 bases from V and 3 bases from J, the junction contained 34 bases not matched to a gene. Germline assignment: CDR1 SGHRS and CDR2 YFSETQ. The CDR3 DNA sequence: TGCGCCAGCAGCGAATCCATTAGGACAGGTTCGGCGGGCGTGCCGGGGAAACTCTACGAGCAGTACTTC. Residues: CASSESIRTGSAGVPGKLYEQYF.

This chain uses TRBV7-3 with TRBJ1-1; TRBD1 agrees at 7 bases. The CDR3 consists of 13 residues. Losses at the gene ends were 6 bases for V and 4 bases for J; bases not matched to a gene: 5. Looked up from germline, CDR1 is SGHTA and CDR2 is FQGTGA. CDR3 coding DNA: TGTGCCAGCAGGACAGGGACGGTCACTGAAGCTTTCTTT. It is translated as CASRTGTVTEAFF. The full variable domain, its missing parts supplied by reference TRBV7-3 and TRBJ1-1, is GAGVSQTPSNKVTEKGKYVELRCDPISGHTALYWYRQSLGQGPEFLIYFQGTGAADDSGLPNDRFFAVRPEGSVSTLKIQRTERGDSAVYLCASRTGTVTEAFFGQGTRLTVV.

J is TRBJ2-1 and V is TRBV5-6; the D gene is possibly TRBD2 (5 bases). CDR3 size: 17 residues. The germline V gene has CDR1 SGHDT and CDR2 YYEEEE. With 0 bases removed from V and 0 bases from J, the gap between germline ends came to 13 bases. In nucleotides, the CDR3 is TGTGCCAGCAGCTTGGACGTGGGAGTTATCTCCTACAATGAGCAGTTCTTC. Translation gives CASSLDVGVISYNEQFF. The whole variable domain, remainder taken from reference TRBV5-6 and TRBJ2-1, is DAGVTQSPTHLIKTRGQQVTLRCSPKSGHDTVSWYQQALGQGPQFIFQYYEEEERQRGNFPDRFSGHQFPNYSSELNVNALLLGDSALYLCASSLDVGVISYNEQFFGPGTRLTVL.

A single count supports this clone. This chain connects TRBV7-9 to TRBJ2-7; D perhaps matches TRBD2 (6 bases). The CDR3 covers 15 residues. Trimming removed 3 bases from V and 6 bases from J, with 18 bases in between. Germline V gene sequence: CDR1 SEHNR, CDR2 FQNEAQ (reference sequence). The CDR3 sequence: CASSLFRGGGTEQYF. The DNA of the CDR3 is TGTGCCAGCAGCTTGTTTCGGGGCGGCGGGACCGAGCAGTACTTC.

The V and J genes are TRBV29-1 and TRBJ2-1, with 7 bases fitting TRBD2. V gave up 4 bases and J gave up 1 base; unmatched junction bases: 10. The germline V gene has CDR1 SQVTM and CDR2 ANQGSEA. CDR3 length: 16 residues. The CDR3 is CSVVGTKKGSYNEQFF. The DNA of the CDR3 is TGCAGCGTTGTTGGGACTAAAAAGGGGTCCTACAATGAGCAGTTCTTC.

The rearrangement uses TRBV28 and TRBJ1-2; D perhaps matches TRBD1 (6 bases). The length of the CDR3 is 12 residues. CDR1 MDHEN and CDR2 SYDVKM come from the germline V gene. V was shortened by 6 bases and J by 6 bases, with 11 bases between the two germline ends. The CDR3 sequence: CASSWGRNGYTF. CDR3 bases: TGTGCCAGCAGCTGGGGGCGGAATGGCTACACCTTC.

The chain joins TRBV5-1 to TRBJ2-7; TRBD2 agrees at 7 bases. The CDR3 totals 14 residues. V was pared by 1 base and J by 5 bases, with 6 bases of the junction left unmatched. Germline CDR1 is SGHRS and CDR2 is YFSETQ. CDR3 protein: CASSLSGGSNEQYF. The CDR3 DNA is TGCGCCAGCAGCTTGTCTGGCGGGAGTAACGAGCAGTACTTC.

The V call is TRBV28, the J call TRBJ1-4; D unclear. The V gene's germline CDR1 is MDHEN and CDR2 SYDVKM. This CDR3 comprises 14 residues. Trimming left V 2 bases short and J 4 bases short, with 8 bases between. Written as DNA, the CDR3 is TGTGCCAGCAGTTTACGGGTGATTAATGAAAAACTGTTTTTT. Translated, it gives CASSLRVINEKLFF. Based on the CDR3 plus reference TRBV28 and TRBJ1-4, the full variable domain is DVKVTQSSRYLVKRTGEKVFLECVQDMDHENMFWYRQDPGLGLRLIYFSYDVKMKEKGDIPEGYSVSREKKERFSLILESASTNQTSMYLCASSLRVINEKLFFGSGTQLSVL.

CDR3: CASSVSYATGNTEAFF. DNA for the CDR3: TGTGCCAGCAGCGTATCTTACGCAACAGGTAACACTGAAGCTTTCTTT. This sequence joins TRBV9 and TRBJ1-1; D possibly corresponds to TRBD1 (5 bases). The V and J ends lost 1 base and 2 bases respectively, with 15 bases between them. This CDR3 has 16 residues. Germline CDR1 is SGDLS and CDR2 is YYNGEE. Filled out from reference TRBV9 and TRBJ1-1, the complete variable domain reads DSGVTQTPKHLITATGQRVTLRCSPRSGDLSVYWYQQSLDQGLQFLIQYYNGEERAKGNILERFSAQQFPDLHSELNLSSLELGDSALYFCASSVSYATGNTEAFFGQGTRLTVV.

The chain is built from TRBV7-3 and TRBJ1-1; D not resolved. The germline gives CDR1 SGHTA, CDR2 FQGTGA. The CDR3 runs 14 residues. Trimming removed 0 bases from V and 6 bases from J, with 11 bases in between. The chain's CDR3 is CASSLTRGMAEAFF. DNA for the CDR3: TGTGCCAGCAGCTTAACCCGAGGGATGGCTGAAGCTTTCTTT.

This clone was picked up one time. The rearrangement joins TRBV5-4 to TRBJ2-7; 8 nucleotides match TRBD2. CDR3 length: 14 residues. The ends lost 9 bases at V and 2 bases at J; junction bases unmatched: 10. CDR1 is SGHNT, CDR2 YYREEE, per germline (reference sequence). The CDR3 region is CATTSGKTPYEQYF. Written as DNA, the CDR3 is TGTGCCACCACTAGCGGCAAAACCCCCTACGAGCAGTACTTC.

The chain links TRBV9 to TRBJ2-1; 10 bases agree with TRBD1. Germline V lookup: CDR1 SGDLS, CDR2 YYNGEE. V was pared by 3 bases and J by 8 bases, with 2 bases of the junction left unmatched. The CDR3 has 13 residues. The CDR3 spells CASSETGGHEQFF. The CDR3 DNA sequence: TGTGCCAGCAGCGAGACAGGGGGCCATGAGCAGTTCTTC.

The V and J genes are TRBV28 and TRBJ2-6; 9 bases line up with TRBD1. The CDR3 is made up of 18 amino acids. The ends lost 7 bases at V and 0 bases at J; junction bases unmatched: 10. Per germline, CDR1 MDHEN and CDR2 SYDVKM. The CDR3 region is CASTRGTGQFSGANVLTF. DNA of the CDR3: TGTGCCAGCACTAGGGGGACAGGGCAATTCTCTGGGGCCAACGTCCTGACTTTC.

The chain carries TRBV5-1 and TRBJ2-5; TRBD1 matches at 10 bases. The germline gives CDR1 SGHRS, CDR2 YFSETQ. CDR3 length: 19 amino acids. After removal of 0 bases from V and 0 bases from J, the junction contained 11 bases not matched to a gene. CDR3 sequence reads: CASSLGGDDRGLHQETQYF. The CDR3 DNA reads TGCGCCAGCAGCTTGGGCGGTGATGACAGGGGGCTACACCAAGAGACCCAGTACTTC.

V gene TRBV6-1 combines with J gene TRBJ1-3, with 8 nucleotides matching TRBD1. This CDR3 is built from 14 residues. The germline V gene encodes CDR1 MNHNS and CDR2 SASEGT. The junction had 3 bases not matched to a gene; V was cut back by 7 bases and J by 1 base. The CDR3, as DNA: TGTGCCAGCACGGACAGGGTATCTGGAAACACCATATATTTT. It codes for CASTDRVSGNTIYF.

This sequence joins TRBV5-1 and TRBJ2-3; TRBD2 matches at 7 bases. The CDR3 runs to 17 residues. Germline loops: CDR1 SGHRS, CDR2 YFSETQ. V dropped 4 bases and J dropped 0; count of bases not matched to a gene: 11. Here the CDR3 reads CASSMRREFASTDTQYF. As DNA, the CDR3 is TGCGCCAGCAGCATGAGGCGGGAGTTTGCTAGCACAGATACGCAGTATTTT.

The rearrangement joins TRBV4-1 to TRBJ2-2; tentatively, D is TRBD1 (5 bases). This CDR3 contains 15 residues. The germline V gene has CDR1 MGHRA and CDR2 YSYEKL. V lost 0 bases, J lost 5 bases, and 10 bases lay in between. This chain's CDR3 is CASSQDRVGTGELFF. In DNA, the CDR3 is TGCGCCAGCAGCCAAGACAGGGTAGGAACCGGGGAGCTGTTTTTT.

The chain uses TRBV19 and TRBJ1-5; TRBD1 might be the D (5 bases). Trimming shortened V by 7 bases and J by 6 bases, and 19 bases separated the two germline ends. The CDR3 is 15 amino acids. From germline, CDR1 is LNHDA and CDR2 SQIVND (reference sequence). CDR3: CASTNPGGDSQPQHF. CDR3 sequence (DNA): TGTGCCAGTACTAACCCCGGGGGGGATAGTCAGCCCCAGCATTTT.

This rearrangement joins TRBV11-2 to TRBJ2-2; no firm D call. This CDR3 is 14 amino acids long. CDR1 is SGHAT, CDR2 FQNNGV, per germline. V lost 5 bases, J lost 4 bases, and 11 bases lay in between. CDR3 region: CASSKVESTGELFF. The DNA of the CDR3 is TGTGCCAGCAGCAAAGTAGAGAGCACCGGGGAGCTGTTTTTT.

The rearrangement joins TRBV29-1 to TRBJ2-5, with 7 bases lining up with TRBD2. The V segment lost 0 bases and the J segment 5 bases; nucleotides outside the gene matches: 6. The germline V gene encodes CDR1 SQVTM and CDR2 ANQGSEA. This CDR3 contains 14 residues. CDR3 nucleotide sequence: TGCAGCGTTGAAGAAGCGGGATGGGATGAGACCCAGTACTTC. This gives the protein CSVEEAGWDETQYF.

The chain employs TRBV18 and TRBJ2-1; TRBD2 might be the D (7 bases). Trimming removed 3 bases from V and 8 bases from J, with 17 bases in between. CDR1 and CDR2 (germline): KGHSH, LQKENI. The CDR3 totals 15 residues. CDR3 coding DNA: TGTGCCAGCTCACCGGGGGCGGGAGTTCGCGATGAGCAGTTCTTC. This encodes CASSPGAGVRDEQFF.

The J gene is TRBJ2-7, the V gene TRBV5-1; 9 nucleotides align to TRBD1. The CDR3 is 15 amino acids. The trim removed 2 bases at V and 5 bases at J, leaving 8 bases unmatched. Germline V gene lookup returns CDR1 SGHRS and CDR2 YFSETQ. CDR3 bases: TGCGCCAGCAGCTTCGCGGGACAGGGTACCCACGAGCAGTACTTC. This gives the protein CASSFAGQGTHEQYF.

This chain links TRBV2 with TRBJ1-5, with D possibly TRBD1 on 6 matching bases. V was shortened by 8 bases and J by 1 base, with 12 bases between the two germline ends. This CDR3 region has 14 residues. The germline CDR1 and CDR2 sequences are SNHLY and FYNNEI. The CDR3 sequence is CASFGGESNQPQHF. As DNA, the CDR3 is TGTGCCAGCTTTGGGGGCGAGAGCAATCAGCCCCAGCATTTT. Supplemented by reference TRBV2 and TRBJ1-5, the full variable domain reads EPEVTQTPSHQVTQMGQEVILRCVPISNHLYFYWYRQILGQKVEFLVSFYNNEISEKSEIFDDQFSVERPDGSNFTLKIRSTKLEDSAMYFCASFGGESNQPQHFGDGTRLSIL.

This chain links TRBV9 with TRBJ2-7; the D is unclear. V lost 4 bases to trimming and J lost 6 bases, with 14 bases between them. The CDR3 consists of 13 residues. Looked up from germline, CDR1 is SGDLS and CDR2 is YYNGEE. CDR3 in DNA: TGTGCCAGCAGCCCCCACCAGGCTGGCGAGCAGTACTTC. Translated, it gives CASSPHQAGEQYF.

This CDR3 reads CASSLGQAGNQPQHF. For the CDR3, the DNA is TGTGCCAGTAGTTTGGGACAGGCCGGAAATCAGCCCCAGCATTTT. The genes are TRBV19 and TRBJ1-5; 8 nucleotides agree with TRBD1. J gave up 4 bases and V 5 bases, and 7 bases lay outside the gene matches. Germline lookup yields CDR1 LNHDA and CDR2 SQIVND (reference sequence). The CDR3 consists of 15 residues.

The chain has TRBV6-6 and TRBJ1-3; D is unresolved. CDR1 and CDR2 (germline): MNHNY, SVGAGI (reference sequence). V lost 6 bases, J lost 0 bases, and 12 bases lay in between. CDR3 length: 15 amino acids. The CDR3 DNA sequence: TGTGCCAGCAGCCAGACATTGGTCTCTGGAAACACCATATATTTT. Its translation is CASSQTLVSGNTIYF.

The CDR3 spells CASSQEFGGGAYEQYF. CDR3 nucleotide sequence: TGCGCCAGCAGCCAAGAGTTCGGGGGAGGGGCCTACGAGCAGTACTTC. The chain employs TRBV4-1 and TRBJ2-7, with 7 bases identical to TRBD2. After removal of 0 bases from V and 2 bases from J, the junction contained 7 bases not matched to a gene. Germline CDR1 MGHRA, CDR2 YSYEKL. The CDR3 has 16 amino acids.